This record looks at one T cell receptor (beta chain) sequence and its context. Its antigen is not known. This CDR3 contains 15 residues. Germline lookup yields CDR1 KGHSH and CDR2 LQKENI. The V gene lost 3 bases and the J gene lost 2 bases, with 13 bases spanning the gap. The data were obtained in a study of blood T cells in healthy people across ages. Study-wide findings and caveats: It was held that diversity estimates obtained from one million T cells represented underestimates. In long-lived donors, naive CD4+ cell counts and diversity exceeded those of aged donors. Reliance upon unsorted PBMCs precluded definitive naive versus antigen-experienced comparison.

Primed by a sample-barcoded 5' primer and a J-beta primer mix, a second PCR proceeded for about 6 to 12 cycles. TCRdb redid the calling of the 5' RACE reads with MiXCR, one entry per CDR3 protein. The table lists over 600,000 distinct CDR3 sequences, around two fifths of them singletons. This clonotype originated in a man older than 75 in good health. The sequenced material came from blood. This sequence joins TRBV18 and TRBJ1-2; maybe TRBD1 (5 bases). The CDR3, as DNA: TGTGCCAGCTCACCGGATGTCCCAGGGAACTATGGCTACACCTTC. Residues: CASSPDVPGNYGYTF.